This T cell receptor beta chain comes out of a study of CD8 T cells in ankylosing spondylitis. This clonotype was detected only a few times. The germline CDR1 and CDR2 sequences are DFQATT and SNEGSKA (reference sequence). The junction had 5 bases not matched to a gene; V was cut back by 0 bases and J by 7 bases. This CDR3 has 15 residues. One entry per CDR3 protein, called by TCRdb with MiXCR from the 5' RACE reads. The sample shows about 160,000 distinct CDR3 sequences, around 8.9% of them seen only once. This sequence originates from a female donor with ankylosing spondylitis or in good health (not recorded which). The sample taken for sequencing was blood, either unsorted or a sorted T cell fraction (not recorded which). The chain links TRBV20-1 to TRBJ2-7; 14 nucleotides match TRBD2. Written as DNA, the CDR3 is TGCAGTGCTAGAGATTACGGGACTAGCGGGAGAGAGCAGTACTTC. This translates into CSARDYGTSGREQYF.